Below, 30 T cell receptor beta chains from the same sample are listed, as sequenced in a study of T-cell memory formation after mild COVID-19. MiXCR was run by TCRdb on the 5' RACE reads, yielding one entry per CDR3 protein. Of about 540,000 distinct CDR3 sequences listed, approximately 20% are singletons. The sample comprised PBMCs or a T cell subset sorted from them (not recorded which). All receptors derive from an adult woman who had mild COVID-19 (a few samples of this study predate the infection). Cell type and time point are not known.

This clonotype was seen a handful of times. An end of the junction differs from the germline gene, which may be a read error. In nucleotides, the CDR3 is TGTGCTAGCAGCCCCGCCGAGCGACTAGCTGGGTTTTCCGAGACCCAGTACTTC. It yields the protein CASSPAERLAGFSETQYF. The chain joins TRBV7-7 to TRBJ2-5; TRBD2 matches 7 bases. The germline V gene has CDR1 SSHAT and CDR2 FNYEAQ (reference sequence). This CDR3 spans 18 amino acids.

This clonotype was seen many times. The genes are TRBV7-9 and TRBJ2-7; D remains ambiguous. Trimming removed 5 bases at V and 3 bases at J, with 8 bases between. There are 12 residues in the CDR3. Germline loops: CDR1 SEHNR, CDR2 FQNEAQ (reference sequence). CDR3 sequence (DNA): TGTGCCAGCAGCGCCAACAACTACGAGCAGTACTTC. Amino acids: CASSANNYEQYF.

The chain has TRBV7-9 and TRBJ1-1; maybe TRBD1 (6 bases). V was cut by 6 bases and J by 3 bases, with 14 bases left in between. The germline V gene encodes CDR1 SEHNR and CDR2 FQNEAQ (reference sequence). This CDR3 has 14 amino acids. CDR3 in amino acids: CASSRGGRYTEAFF. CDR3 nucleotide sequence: TGTGCCAGCAGTAGGGGGGGGAGGTACACTGAAGCTTTCTTT. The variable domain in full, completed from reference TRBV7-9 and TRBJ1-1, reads DTGVSQNPRHKITKRGQNVTFRCDPISEHNRLYWYRQTLGQGPEFLTYFQNEAQLEKSRLLSDRFSAERPKGSFSTLEIQRTEQGDSAMYLCASSRGGRYTEAFFGQGTRLTVV.

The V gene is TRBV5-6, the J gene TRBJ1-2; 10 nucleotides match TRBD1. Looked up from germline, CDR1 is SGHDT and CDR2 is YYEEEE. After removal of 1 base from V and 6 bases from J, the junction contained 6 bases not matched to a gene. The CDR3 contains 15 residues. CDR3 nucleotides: TGTGCCAGCAGCTTGAGGGGGGGACAGGGGAATGGCTACACCTTC. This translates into CASSLRGGQGNGYTF.

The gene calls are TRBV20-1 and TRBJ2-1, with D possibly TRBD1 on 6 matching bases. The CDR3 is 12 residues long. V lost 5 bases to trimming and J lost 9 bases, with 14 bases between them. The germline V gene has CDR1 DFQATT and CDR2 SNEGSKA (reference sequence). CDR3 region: CSAYYQGPEQFF. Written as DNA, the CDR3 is TGCAGTGCTTACTACCAGGGGCCTGAGCAGTTCTTC.

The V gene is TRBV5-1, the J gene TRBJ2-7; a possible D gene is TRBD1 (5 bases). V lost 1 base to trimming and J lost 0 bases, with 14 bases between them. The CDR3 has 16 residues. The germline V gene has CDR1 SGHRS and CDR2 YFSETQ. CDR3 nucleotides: TGCGCCAGCAGCTTGCAAGGACACGATAGCTCCTACGAGCAGTACTTC. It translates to CASSLQGHDSSYEQYF.

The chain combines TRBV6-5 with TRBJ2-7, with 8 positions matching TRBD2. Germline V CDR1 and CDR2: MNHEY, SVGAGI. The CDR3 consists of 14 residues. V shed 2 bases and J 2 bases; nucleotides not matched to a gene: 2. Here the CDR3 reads CASSYAGGAYEQYF. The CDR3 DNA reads TGTGCCAGCAGTTACGCCGGGGGGGCCTACGAGCAGTACTTC.

Here the CDR3 reads CASSLAGPGGTEAFF. The CDR3 DNA follows: TGTGCCAGCAGCTTAGCAGGACCCGGCGGGACTGAAGCTTTCTTT. The chain joins TRBV7-8 to TRBJ1-1; D not resolved. CDR1 and CDR2 from the germline V gene are SGHVS and FQNEAQ. The CDR3 totals 15 residues. Trimming pared 0 bases from V and 5 bases from J, leaving 13 bases between.

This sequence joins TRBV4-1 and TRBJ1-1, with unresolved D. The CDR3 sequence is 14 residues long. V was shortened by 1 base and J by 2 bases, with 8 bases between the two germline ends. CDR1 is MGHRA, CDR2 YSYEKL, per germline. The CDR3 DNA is TGCGCCAGCAGCCAAGCGGACGGAAACACTGAAGCTTTCTTT. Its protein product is CASSQADGNTEAFF.

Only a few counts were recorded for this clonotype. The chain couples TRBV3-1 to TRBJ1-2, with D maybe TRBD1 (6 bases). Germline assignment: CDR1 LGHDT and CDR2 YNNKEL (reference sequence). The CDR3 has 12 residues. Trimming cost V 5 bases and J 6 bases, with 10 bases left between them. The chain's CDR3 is CASSSRGHGYTF. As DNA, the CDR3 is TGTGCCAGCAGCTCCCGGGGGCATGGCTACACCTTC.

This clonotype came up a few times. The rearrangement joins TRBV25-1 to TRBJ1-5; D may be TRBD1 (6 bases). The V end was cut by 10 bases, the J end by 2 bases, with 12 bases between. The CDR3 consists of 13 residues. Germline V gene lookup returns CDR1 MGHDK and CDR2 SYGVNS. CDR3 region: CATSSGGNQPQHF. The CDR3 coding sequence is TGTGCCACCTCCTCAGGGGGCAATCAGCCCCAGCATTTT.

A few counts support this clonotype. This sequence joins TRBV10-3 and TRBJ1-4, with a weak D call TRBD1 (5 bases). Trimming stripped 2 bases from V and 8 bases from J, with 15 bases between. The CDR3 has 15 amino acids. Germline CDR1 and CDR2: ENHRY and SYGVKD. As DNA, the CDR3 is TGTGCCATCAGTGAGCGGAGCCAGGGAGACGAAAAACTGTTTTTT. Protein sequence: CAISERSQGDEKLFF.

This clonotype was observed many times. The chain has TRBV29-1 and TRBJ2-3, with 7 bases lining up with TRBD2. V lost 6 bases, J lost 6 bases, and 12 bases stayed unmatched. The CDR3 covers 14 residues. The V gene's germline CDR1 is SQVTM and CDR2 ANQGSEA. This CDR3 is CSVNRRLASDTQYF. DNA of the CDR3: TGCAGCGTCAATCGGAGACTAGCATCCGATACGCAGTATTTT.

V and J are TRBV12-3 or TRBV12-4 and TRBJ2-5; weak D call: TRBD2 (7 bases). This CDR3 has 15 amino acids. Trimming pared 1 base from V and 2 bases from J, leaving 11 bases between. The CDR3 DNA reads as TGTGCCAGCAGTTTAGTTCGGGGGGCTCAAGAGACCCAGTACTTC. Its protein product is CASSLVRGAQETQYF.

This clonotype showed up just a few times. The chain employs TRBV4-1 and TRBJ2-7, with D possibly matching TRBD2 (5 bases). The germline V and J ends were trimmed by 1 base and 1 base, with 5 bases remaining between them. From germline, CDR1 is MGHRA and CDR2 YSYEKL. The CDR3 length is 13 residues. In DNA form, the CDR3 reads TGCGCCAGCAGCCAAGCGGGGTCCTACGAGCAGTACTTC. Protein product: CASSQAGSYEQYF.

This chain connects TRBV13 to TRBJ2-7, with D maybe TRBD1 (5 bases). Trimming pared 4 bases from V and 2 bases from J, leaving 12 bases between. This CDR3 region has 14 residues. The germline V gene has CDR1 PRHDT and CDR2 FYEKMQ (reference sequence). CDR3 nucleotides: TGTGCCAGCAGCTCCAGGGCTGCAACCTACGAGCAGTACTTC. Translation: CASSSRAATYEQYF.

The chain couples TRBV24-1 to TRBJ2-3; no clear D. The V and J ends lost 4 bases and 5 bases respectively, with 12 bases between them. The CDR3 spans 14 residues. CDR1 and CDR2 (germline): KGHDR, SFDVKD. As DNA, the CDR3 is TGTGCCACCAGTGACCCGCCCCACATAGATACGCAGTATTTT. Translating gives CATSDPPHIDTQYF.

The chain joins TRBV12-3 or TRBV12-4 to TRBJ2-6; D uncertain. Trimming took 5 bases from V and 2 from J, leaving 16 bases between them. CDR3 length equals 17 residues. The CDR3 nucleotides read TGTGCCAGCAGTACTAACGCCGGGTGGGCTGGGGCCAACGTCCTGACTTTC. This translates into CASSTNAGWAGANVLTF.

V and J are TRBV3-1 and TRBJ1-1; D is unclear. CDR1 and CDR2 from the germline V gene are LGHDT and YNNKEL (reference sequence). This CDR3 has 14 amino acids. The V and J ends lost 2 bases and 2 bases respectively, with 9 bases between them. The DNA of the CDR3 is TGTGCCAGCAGCCAATTGCCGAGTAACACTGAAGCTTTCTTT. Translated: CASSQLPSNTEAFF.

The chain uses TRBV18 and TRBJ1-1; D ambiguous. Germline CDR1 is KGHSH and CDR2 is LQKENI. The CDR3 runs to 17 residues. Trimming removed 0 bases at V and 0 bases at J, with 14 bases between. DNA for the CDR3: TGTGCCAGCTCACCACCTATCGGATATCTAATGAACACTGAAGCTTTCTTT. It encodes CASSPPIGYLMNTEAFF.

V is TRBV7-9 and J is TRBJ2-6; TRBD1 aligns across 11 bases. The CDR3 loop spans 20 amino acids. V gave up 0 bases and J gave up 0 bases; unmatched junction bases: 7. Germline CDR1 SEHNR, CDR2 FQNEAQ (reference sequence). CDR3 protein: CASSLALGQGGISGANVLTF. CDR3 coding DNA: TGTGCCAGCAGCTTAGCCCTGGGACAGGGGGGGATCTCTGGGGCCAACGTCCTGACTTTC.

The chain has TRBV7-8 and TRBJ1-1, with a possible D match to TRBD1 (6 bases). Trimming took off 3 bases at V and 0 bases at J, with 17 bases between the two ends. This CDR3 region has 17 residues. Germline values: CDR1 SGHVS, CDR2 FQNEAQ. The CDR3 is CASSLGGQQRMNTEAFF. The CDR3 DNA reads TGTGCCAGCAGCTTGGGGGGACAACAGCGGATGAACACTGAAGCTTTCTTT.

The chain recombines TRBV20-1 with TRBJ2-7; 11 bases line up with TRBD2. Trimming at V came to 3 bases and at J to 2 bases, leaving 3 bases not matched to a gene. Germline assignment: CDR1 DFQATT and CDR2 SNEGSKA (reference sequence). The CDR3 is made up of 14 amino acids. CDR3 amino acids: CSASTLAGAYEQYF. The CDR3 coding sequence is TGCAGTGCTAGTACACTAGCGGGAGCCTACGAGCAGTACTTC.

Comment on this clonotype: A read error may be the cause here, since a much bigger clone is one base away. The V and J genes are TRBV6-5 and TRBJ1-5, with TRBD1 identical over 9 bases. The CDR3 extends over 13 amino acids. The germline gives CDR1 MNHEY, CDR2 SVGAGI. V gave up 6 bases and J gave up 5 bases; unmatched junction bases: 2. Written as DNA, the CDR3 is TGTGCCAGCAGATGGACAGGGGATCAGCCCCAGCATTTT. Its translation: CASRWTGDQPQHF.

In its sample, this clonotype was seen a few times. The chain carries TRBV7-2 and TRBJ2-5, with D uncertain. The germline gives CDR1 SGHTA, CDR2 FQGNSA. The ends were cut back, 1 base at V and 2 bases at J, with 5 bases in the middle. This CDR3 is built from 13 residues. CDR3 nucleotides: TGTGCCAGCAGCTTAGGGAAACAAGAGACCCAGTACTTC. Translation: CASSLGKQETQYF.

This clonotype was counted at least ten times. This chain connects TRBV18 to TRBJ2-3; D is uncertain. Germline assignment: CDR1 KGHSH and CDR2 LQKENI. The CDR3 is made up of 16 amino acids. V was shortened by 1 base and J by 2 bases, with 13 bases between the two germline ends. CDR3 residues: CASSPRQVGFTDTQYF. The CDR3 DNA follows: TGTGCCAGCTCACCACGGCAGGTCGGGTTCACAGATACGCAGTATTTT.

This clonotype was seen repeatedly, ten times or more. The CDR3 coding sequence is TGTGCCAGCAGCCAAGGCTGGGTGGGCAGGGTCGTCAGGAATGAGCAGTTCTTC. Residues: CASSQGWVGRVVRNEQFF. This chain joins TRBV4-2 and TRBJ2-1, with D perhaps matching TRBD1 (5 bases). The CDR3 contains 18 residues. Trimming left V 1 base short and J 7 bases short, with 23 bases between. The germline V gene encodes CDR1 LGHNA and CDR2 YNFKEQ.

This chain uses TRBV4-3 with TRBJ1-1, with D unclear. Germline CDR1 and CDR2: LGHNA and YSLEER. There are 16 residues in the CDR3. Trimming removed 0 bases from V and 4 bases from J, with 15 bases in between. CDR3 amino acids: CASSQDRTAWGTEAFF. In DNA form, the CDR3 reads TGCGCCAGCAGCCAAGATCGGACGGCTTGGGGCACTGAAGCTTTCTTT.

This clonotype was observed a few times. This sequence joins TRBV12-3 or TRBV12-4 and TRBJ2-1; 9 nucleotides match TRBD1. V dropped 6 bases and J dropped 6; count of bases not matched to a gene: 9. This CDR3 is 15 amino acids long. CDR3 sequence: CASSQGQGAVNEQFF. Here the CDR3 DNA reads TGTGCCAGCAGCCAGGGACAGGGTGCGGTCAATGAGCAGTTCTTC.

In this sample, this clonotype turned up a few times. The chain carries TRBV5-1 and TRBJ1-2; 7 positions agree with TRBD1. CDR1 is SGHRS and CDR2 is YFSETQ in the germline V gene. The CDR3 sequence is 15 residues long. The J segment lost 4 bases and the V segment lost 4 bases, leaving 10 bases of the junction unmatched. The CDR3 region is CASSLGGGILYGYTF. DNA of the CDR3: TGCGCCAGCAGCCTAGGGGGCGGAATCCTCTATGGCTACACCTTC.